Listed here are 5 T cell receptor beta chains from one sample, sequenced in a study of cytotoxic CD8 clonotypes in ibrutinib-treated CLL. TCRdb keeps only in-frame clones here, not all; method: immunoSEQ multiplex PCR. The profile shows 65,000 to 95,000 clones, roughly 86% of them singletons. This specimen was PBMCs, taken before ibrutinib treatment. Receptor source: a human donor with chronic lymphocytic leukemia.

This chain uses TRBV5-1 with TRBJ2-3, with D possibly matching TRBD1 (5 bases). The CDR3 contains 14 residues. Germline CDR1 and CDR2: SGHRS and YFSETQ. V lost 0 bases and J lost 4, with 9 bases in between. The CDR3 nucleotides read TGCGCCAGCAGCTTGGGACAGAGCGCAGATACGCAGTATTTT. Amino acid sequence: CASSLGQSADTQYF.

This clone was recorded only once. For the CDR3, the DNA is TGTGCCAGCCTAACGCCAGGGGGCCACTCCTACAATGAGCAGTTCTTC. It yields the protein CASLTPGGHSYNEQFF. The chain carries TRBV2 and TRBJ2-1; TRBD1 aligns across 8 bases. J was trimmed by 0 bases and V by 8 bases; bases with no gene match: 9. CDR3 length: 16 residues. Germline CDR1 is SNHLY and CDR2 is FYNNEI.

In nucleotides, the CDR3 is TGTGCCAGCAGTTACGGGACAGGAAGAACTGAAGCTTTCTTT. It encodes CASSYGTGRTEAFF. V gene TRBV6-6 combines with J gene TRBJ1-1; 8 bases match TRBD1. This CDR3 is 14 amino acids long. Trimming at V came to 2 bases and at J to 5 bases, leaving 4 bases not matched to a gene. CDR1 is MNHNY and CDR2 is SVGAGI in the germline V gene (reference sequence).

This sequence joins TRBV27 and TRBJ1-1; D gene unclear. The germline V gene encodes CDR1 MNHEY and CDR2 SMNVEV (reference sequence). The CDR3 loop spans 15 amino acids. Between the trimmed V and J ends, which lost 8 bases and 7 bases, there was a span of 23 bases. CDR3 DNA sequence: TGTGCCAGCGGACCCTGGACGGCCGCCCGGGGTGAAGCTTTCTTT. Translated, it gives CASGPWTAARGEAFF.

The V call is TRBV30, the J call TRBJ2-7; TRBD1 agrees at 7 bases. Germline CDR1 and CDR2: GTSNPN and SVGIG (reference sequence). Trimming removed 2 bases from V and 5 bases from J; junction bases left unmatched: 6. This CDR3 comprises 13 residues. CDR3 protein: CAWSTGTVNEQYF. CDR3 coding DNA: TGTGCCTGGAGTACCGGGACAGTAAACGAGCAGTACTTC.